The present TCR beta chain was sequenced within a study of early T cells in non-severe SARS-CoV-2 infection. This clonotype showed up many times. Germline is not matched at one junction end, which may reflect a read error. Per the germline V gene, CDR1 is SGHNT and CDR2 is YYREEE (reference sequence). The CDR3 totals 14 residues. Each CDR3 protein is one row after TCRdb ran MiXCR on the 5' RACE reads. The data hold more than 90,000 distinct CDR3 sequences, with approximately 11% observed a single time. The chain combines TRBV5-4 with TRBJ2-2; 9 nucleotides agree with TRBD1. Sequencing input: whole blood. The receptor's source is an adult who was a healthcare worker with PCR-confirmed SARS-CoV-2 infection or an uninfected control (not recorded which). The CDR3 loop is CASRLGQGTGELFF. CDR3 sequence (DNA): TGTGCCAGCAGGTTGGGACAGGGCACCGGGGAGCTGTTTTTT.